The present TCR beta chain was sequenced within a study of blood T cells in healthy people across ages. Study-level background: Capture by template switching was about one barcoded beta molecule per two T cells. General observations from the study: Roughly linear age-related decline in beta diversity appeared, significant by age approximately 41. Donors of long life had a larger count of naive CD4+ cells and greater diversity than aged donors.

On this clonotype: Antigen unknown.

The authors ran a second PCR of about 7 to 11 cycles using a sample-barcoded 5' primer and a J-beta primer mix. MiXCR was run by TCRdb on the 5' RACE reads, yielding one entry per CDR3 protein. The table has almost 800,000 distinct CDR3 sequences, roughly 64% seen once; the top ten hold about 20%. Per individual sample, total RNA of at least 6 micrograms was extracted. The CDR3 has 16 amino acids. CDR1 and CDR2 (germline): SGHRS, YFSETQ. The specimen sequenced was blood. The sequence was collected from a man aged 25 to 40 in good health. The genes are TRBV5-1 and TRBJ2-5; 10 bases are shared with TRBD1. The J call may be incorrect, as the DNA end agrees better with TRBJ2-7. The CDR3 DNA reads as TGCGCCAGCAGCTTCCCGGAGATTGGGACAGGGGCCGAGCAGTACTTC. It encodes CASSFPEIGTGAEQYF.